This TCR beta chain was recovered during a study of blood T cell repertoires in COVID-19. This CDR3 region has 14 residues. Germline values: CDR1 MGHRA, CDR2 YSYEKL. Between the trimmed V and J ends, which lost 4 bases and 5 bases, there was a span of 13 bases. Produced via immunoSEQ multiplex PCR; TCRdb's table is partial and in-frame only. This sample has under 150,000 clones, with roughly 84% found just once. The V and J genes are TRBV4-1 and TRBJ2-3; TRBD2 might be the D (6 bases). This clonotype was obtained from a woman in her seventies who had recovered from COVID-19. The sequencing input was peripheral blood. CDR3 residues: CASSPSGGVDTQYF. The CDR3 DNA reads as TGCGCCAGCAGCCCCAGTGGAGGGGTAGATACGCAGTATTTT.